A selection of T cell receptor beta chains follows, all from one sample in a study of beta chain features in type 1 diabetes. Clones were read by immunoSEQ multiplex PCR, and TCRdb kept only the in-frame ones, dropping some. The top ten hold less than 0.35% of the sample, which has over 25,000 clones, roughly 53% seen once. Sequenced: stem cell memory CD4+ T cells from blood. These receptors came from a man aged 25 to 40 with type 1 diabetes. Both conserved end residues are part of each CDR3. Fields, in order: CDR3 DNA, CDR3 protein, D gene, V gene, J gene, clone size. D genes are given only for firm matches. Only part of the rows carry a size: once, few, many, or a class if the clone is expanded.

DNA: TGCGCCAGCAGCTTTTCGGGACAGGGACACACCGGGGAGCTGTTTTTT; CDR3: CASSFSGQGHTGELFF; D: TRBD1; V: TRBV5-1; J: TRBJ2-2; size: -
DNA: TGTGCCAGCTCACCTTCGGACAGGCTCACCTACAATGAGCAGTTCTTC; CDR3: CASSPSDRLTYNEQFF; D: TRBD1; V: TRBV18; J: TRBJ2-1; size: few
DNA: TGCGCCAGCAGTTACGACAGGGGTTCTTTCAACACTGAAGCTTTCTTT; CDR3: CASSYDRGSFNTEAFF; D: TRBD1; V: TRBV5-1; J: TRBJ1-1; size: -
DNA: TGTGCCAGCAGCTTAGGAGGGTACAATGAGCAGTTCTTC; CDR3: CASSLGGYNEQFF; D: -; V: TRBV11-3; J: TRBJ2-1; size: -
DNA: TGTGCCATCAGTACAGGGGGCGGTGTCCCTGAAGCTTTCTTT; CDR3: CAISTGGGVPEAFF; D: TRBD1; V: TRBV10-3; J: TRBJ1-1; size: -
DNA: TGTGCCAGCAGCCGAACGGGACAGGACTCCTACGAGCAGTACTTC; CDR3: CASSRTGQDSYEQYF; D: TRBD1; V: TRBV7-9; J: TRBJ2-7; size: -
DNA: TGTGCCAGCAGCTCCGGGGGGGTATCTCTCGCTTTCTTT; CDR3: CASSSGGVSLAFF; D: -; V: TRBV6-6; J: TRBJ1-1; size: -
DNA: TGTGCCATCAGTGAGTCCGAGGGCTCCAGCACAGATACGCAGTATTTT; CDR3: CAISESEGSSTDTQYF; D: -; V: TRBV10-3; J: TRBJ2-3; size: -
DNA: TGTGCCAGCAGCGTTCAAGCGGGGGCCGCTCTCACCGCCAGGACGCAGTATTTT; CDR3: CASSVQAGAALTARTQYF; D: TRBD2; V: TRBV9; J: TRBJ2-3; size: few
DNA: TGTGCCAGCAGCTCGATTCGCCTAGCGGGGGGGCCTCACGAGCAGTACTTC; CDR3: CASSSIRLAGGPHEQYF; D: TRBD2; V: TRBV7-8; J: TRBJ2-7; size: -
DNA: TGCAGCGTTGGTAGGAGGGCCATGAACACTGAAGCTTTCTTT; CDR3: CSVGRRAMNTEAFF; D: -; V: TRBV29-1; J: TRBJ1-1; size: few
DNA: TGCGCCAGCAGCTTGGACGGACAGGGGAACGAGCAGTACTTC; CDR3: CASSLDGQGNEQYF; D: TRBD1; V: TRBV5-1; J: TRBJ2-7; size: -
DNA: TGTGCCAGCAGCCCAGCCCGACAGGGACGCTACAATGAGCAGTTCTTC; CDR3: CASSPARQGRYNEQFF; D: TRBD1; V: TRBV11-3; J: TRBJ2-1; size: -
DNA: TGTGCCAGCAGCCGACAGGGGGTCGCTGATACGCAGTATTTT; CDR3: CASSRQGVADTQYF; D: TRBD1; V: TRBV11-3; J: TRBJ2-3; size: -